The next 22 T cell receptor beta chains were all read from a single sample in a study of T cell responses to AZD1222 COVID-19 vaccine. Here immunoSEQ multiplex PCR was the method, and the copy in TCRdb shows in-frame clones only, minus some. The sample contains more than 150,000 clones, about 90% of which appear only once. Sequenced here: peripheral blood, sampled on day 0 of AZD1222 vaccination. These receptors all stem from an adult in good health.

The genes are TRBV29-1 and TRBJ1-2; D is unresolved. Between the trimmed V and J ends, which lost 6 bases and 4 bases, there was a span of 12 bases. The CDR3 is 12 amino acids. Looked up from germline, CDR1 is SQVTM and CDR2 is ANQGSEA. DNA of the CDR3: TGCAGCGTGGGATCCAGTGTCTATGGCTACACCTTC. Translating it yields CSVGSSVYGYTF.

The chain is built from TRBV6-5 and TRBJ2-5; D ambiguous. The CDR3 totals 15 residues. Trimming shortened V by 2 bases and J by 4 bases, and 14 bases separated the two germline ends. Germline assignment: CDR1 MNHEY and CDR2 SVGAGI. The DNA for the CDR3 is TGTGCCAGCAGTTACGGCGTAGGGTATGGAGAGACCCAGTACTTC. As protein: CASSYGVGYGETQYF.

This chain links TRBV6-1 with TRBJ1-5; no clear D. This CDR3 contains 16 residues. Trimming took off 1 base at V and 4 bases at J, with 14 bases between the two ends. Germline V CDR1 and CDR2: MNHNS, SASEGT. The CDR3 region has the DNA TGTGCCAGCAGTGAAGGTGGGTGGGTCAAAAATCAGCCCCAGCATTTT. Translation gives CASSEGGWVKNQPQHF.

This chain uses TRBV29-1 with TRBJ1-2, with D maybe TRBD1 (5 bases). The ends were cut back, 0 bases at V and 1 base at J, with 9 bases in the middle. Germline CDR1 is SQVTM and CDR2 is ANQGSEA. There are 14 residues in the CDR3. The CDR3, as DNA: TGCAGCGTTGAAGACCGGGACGGTAACTATGGCTACACCTTC. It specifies CSVEDRDGNYGYTF.

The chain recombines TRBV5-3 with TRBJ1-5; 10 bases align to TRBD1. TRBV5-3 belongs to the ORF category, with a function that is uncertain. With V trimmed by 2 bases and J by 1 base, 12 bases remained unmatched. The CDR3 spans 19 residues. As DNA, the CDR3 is TGTGCCAGAAGCTTCGCCCAAACCCGGGACAGGGGCAGCAATCAGCCCCAGCATTTT. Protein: CARSFAQTRDRGSNQPQHF.

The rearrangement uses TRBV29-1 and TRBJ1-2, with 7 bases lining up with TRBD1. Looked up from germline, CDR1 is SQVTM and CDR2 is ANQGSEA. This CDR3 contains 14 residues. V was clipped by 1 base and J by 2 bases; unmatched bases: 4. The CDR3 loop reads CSVEGGQRNYGYTF. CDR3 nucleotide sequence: TGCAGCGTTGAAGGGGGACAGAGAAACTATGGCTACACCTTC.

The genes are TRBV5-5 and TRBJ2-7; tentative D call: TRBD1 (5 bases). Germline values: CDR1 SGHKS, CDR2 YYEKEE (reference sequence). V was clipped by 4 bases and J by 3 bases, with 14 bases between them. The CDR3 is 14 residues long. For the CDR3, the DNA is TGTGCCAGCAGCCTGGACACCCTGGACTACGAGCAGTACTTC. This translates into CASSLDTLDYEQYF.

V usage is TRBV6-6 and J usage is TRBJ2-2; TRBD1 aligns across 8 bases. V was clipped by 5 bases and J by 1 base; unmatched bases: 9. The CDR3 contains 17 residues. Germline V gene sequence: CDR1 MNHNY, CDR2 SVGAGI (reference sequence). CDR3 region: CASSRRPGTGNTGELFF. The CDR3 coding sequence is TGTGCCAGCAGTCGACGACCCGGGACAGGGAACACCGGGGAGCTGTTTTTT.

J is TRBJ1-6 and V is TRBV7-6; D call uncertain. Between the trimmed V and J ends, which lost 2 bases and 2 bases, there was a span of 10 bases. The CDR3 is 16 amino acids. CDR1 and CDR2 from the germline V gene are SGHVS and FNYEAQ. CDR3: CASSLRPTTYNSPLHF. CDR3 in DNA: TGTGCCAGCAGCTTACGTCCCACTACCTATAATTCACCCCTCCACTTT.

Here the CDR3 DNA reads TGTGCCAGCAGTTACCCGGGAGAGACCCAGTACTTC. Encoded protein: CASSYPGETQYF. This sequence joins TRBV6-2 or TRBV6-3 and TRBJ2-5; D not certain. Germline values: CDR1 MNHEY, CDR2 SVGEGT. The CDR3 extends over 12 amino acids. The germline V and J ends were trimmed by 2 bases and 4 bases, with 5 bases remaining between them.

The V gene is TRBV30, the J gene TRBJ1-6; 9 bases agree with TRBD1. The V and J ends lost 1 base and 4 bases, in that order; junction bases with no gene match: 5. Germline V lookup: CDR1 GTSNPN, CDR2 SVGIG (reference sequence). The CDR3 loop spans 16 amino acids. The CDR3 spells CAWSDAGTGYNSPLHF. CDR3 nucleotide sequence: TGTGCCTGGAGTGACGCCGGGACAGGGTATAATTCACCCCTCCACTTT.

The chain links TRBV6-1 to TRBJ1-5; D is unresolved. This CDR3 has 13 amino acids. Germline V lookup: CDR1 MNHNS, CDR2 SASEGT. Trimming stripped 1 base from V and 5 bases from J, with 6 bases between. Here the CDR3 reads CASSEERYQPQHF. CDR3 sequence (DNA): TGTGCCAGCAGTGAAGAACGCTATCAGCCCCAGCATTTT.

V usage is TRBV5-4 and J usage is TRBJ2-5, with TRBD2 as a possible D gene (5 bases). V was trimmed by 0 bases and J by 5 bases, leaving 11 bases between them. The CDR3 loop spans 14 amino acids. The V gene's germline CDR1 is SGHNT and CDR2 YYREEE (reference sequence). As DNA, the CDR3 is TGTGCCAGCAGCTTGGTACCGAGAGGGGAGACCCAGTACTTC. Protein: CASSLVPRGETQYF.

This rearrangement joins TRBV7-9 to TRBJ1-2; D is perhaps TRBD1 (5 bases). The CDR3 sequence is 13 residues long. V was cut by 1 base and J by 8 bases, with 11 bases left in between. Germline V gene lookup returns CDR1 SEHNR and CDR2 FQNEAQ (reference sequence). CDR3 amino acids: CASSLGQLSGYTF. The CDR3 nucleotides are TGTGCCAGCAGCTTAGGACAGCTCTCAGGCTACACCTTC.

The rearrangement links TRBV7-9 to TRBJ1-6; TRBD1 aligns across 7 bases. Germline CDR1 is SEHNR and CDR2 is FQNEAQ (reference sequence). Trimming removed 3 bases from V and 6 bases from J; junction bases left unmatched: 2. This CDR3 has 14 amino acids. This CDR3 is CASSLEGANSPLHF. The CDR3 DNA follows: TGTGCCAGCAGCTTGGAGGGGGCTAATTCACCCCTCCACTTT.

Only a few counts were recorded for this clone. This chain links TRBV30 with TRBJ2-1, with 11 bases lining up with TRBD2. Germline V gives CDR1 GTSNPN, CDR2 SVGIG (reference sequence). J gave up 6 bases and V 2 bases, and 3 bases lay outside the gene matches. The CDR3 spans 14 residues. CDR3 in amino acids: CAWSRLAGFNEQFF. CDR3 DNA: TGTGCCTGGAGTAGACTAGCGGGGTTCAATGAGCAGTTCTTC.

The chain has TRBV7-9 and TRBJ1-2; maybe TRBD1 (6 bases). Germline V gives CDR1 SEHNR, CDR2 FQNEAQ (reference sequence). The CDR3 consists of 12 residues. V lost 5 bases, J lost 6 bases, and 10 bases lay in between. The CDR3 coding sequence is TGTGCCAGCAGCATAAACAGGGATGGCTACACCTTC. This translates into CASSINRDGYTF.

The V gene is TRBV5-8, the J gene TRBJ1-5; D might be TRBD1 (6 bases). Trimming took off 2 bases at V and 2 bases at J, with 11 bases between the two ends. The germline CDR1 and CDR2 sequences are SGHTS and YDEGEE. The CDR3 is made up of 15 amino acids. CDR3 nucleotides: TGTGCCAGCAGCTTTCGGGGGCGAGGCAATCAGCCCCAGCATTTT. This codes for CASSFRGRGNQPQHF.

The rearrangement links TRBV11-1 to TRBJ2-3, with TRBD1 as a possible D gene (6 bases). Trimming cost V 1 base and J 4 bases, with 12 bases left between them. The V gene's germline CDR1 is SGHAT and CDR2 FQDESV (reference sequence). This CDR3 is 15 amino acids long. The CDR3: CASSLVATGPDTQYF. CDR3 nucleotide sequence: TGTGCCAGCAGCTTAGTAGCTACAGGGCCAGATACGCAGTATTTT.

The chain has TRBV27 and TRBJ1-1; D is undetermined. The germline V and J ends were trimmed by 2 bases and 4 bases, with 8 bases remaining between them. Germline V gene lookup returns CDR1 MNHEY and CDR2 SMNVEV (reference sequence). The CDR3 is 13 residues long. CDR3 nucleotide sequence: TGTGCCAGCAGTTTAGTGCTATCCACTGAAGCTTTCTTT. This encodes CASSLVLSTEAFF.

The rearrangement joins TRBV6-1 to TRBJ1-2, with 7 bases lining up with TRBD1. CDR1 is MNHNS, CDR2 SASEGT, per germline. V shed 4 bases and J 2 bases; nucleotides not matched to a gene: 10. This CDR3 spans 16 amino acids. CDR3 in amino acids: CASSGLNRGANYGYTF. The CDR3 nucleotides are TGTGCCAGCAGTGGCTTAAACAGGGGAGCCAACTATGGCTACACCTTC.

The CDR3 region is CASSQDSGGLQPQHF. DNA for the CDR3: TGCGCCAGCAGCCAAGATTCAGGGGGTCTTCAGCCCCAGCATTTT. This rearrangement joins TRBV4-1 to TRBJ1-5, with TRBD1 identical over 7 bases. V was pared by 0 bases and J by 6 bases, with 5 bases of the junction left unmatched. Germline-derived CDR1 and CDR2 are MGHRA and YSYEKL. The CDR3 runs 15 residues.